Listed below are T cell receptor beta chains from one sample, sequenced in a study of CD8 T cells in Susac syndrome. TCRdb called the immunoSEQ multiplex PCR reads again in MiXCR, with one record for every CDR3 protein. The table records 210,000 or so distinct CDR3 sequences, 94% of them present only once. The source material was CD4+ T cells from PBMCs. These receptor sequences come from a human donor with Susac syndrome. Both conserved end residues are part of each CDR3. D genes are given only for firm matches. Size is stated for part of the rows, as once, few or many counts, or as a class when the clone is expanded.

cdr3_aa: CASSRDRGSEEAFF
cdr3_nt: TGTGCCAGCAGCCGAGACAGGGGATCGGAAGAAGCTTTCTTT
j_call: TRBJ1-1
cdr3_length: 14
clone_size: -
v_call: TRBV7-9
d_call: TRBD1

cdr3_aa: CASSLLPQGQPQHF
cdr3_nt: TGTGCCAGCAGCCTCCTCCCTCAGGGGCAGCCCCAGCATTTT
j_call: TRBJ1-5
cdr3_length: 14
clone_size: -
v_call: TRBV11-2
d_call: -

cdr3_aa: CASSSAMGEQFF
cdr3_nt: TGTGCCAGCAGCTCCGCCATGGGGGAGCAGTTCTTC
j_call: TRBJ2-1
cdr3_length: 12
clone_size: -
v_call: TRBV7-2
d_call: -

cdr3_aa: CASSLRSGADNEQFF
cdr3_nt: TGCGCCAGCAGCTTGCGGTCGGGGGCTGACAATGAGCAGTTCTTC
j_call: TRBJ2-1
cdr3_length: 15
clone_size: -
v_call: TRBV5-1
d_call: -

cdr3_aa: CASIQTGTRQGYGYTF
cdr3_nt: TGTGCCAGCATACAAACCGGGACTCGACAGGGGTATGGCTACACCTTC
j_call: TRBJ1-2
cdr3_length: 16
clone_size: once
v_call: TRBV6-6
d_call: TRBD1

cdr3_aa: CASSLGDRSGANVLTF
cdr3_nt: TGCGCCAGCAGCTTGGGAGACCGCTCTGGGGCCAACGTCCTGACTTTC
j_call: TRBJ2-6
cdr3_length: 16
clone_size: -
v_call: TRBV5-1
d_call: -

cdr3_aa: CASTPNRWARSTDTQYF
cdr3_nt: TGTGCCAGCACCCCGAACAGGTGGGCTCGTAGCACAGATACGCAGTATTTT
j_call: TRBJ2-3
cdr3_length: 17
clone_size: once
v_call: TRBV9
d_call: -

cdr3_aa: CASSTDGSRGYEQYF
cdr3_nt: TGCGCCAGCAGCACCGACGGCTCGAGGGGTTACGAGCAGTACTTC
j_call: TRBJ2-7
cdr3_length: 15
clone_size: -
v_call: TRBV5-1
d_call: -

cdr3_aa: CASSQGDRGRIAEAFF
cdr3_nt: TGTGCCAGCAGCCAGGGGGACAGGGGGCGCATAGCTGAAGCTTTCTTT
j_call: TRBJ1-1
cdr3_length: 16
clone_size: -
v_call: TRBV7-9
d_call: TRBD1

cdr3_aa: CASSFDRDTFYEQYF
cdr3_nt: TGTGCCAGCAGTTTCGACCGGGACACCTTCTACGAGCAGTACTTC
j_call: TRBJ2-7
cdr3_length: 15
clone_size: -
v_call: TRBV6-5
d_call: -

cdr3_aa: CAWSGVGGVYGYTF
cdr3_nt: TGTGCCTGGAGTGGAGTGGGCGGAGTCTATGGCTACACCTTC
j_call: TRBJ1-2
cdr3_length: 14
clone_size: -
v_call: TRBV30
d_call: -

cdr3_aa: CASSPETGGRDGYTF
cdr3_nt: TGTGCCAGCTCACCTGAAACAGGGGGTCGGGATGGCTACACCTTC
j_call: TRBJ1-2
cdr3_length: 15
clone_size: -
v_call: TRBV18
d_call: TRBD1

cdr3_aa: CASSFPATSTDTQYF
cdr3_nt: TGTGCCAGCAGTTTCCCGGCCACTAGCACAGATACGCAGTATTTT
j_call: TRBJ2-3
cdr3_length: 15
clone_size: -
v_call: TRBV28
d_call: -

cdr3_aa: CAWSVKGGNQPQHF
cdr3_nt: TGTGCCTGGAGTGTAAAGGGGGGAAATCAGCCCCAGCATTTT
j_call: TRBJ1-5
cdr3_length: 14
clone_size: -
v_call: TRBV30
d_call: -

cdr3_aa: CSVGERVSSYNEQFF
cdr3_nt: TGCAGCGTTGGGGAGCGGGTAAGCTCCTACAATGAGCAGTTCTTC
j_call: TRBJ2-1
cdr3_length: 15
clone_size: -
v_call: TRBV29-1
d_call: -

cdr3_aa: CASSLNSAGNGEQFF
cdr3_nt: TGTGCCAGCAGCTTAAATTCAGCGGGGAATGGTGAGCAGTTCTTC
j_call: TRBJ2-1
cdr3_length: 15
clone_size: -
v_call: TRBV7-3
d_call: TRBD2

cdr3_aa: CASSILGPPDSNQPQHF
cdr3_nt: TGTGCCAGTAGTATATTAGGACCACCCGATAGCAATCAGCCCCAGCATTTT
j_call: TRBJ1-5
cdr3_length: 17
clone_size: -
v_call: TRBV19
d_call: -

cdr3_aa: CASSLTRDFQETQYF
cdr3_nt: TGTGCCAGCAGCCTTACTAGGGACTTCCAAGAGACCCAGTACTTC
j_call: TRBJ2-5
cdr3_length: 15
clone_size: -
v_call: TRBV3-1
d_call: -

cdr3_aa: CASSADRGEQFF
cdr3_nt: TGTGCCAGCAGTGCCGACCGAGGCGAGCAGTTCTTC
j_call: TRBJ2-1
cdr3_length: 12
clone_size: -
v_call: TRBV2
d_call: -

cdr3_aa: CASSPRGVTEAFF
cdr3_nt: TGTGCCAGCAGTCCCCGAGGGGTCACTGAAGCTTTCTTT
j_call: TRBJ1-1
cdr3_length: 13
clone_size: -
v_call: TRBV25-1
d_call: -

cdr3_aa: CASRPRQGKNIQYF
cdr3_nt: TGTGCCAGTCGACCAAGGCAGGGTAAAAACATTCAGTACTTC
j_call: TRBJ2-4
cdr3_length: 14
clone_size: -
v_call: TRBV3-1
d_call: -

cdr3_aa: CAWSVRKGPQHF
cdr3_nt: TGTGCCTGGAGTGTACGGAAGGGGCCCCAGCATTTT
j_call: TRBJ1-5
cdr3_length: 12
clone_size: once
v_call: TRBV30
d_call: -

cdr3_aa: CASSLRAGGPQNIQYF
cdr3_nt: TGTGCCAGCAGTTTACGAGCGGGGGGGCCCCAAAACATTCAGTACTTC
j_call: TRBJ2-4
cdr3_length: 16
clone_size: -
v_call: TRBV12-3/TRBV12-4
d_call: TRBD2

cdr3_aa: CASSVTGQGNGYTF
cdr3_nt: TGTGCCAGCAGCGTGACGGGACAGGGAAATGGCTACACCTTC
j_call: TRBJ1-2
cdr3_length: 14
clone_size: -
v_call: TRBV9
d_call: TRBD1